Below are 30 T cell receptor beta chains sequenced from a single sample in a study of identical twins. TCRdb analysed the 5' RACE reads with MiXCR anew, one entry per CDR3 protein. Here the sample spans more than 1.5 million distinct CDR3 sequences, about 32% being singletons. Sequencing was carried out using cord blood. The receptors originated from a newborn girl in good health.

This chain joins TRBV9 and TRBJ2-5, with 9 bases lining up with TRBD2. The CDR3 runs 15 residues. The V gene end was trimmed by 0 bases and the J gene end by 4 bases; junction bases not matched to a gene: 4. Germline CDR1 SGDLS, CDR2 YYNGEE. CDR3 loop: CASSVGGLATETQYF. The CDR3 DNA follows: TGTGCCAGCAGCGTAGGGGGACTAGCTACAGAGACCCAGTACTTC.

This clonotype has just a few counts. The chain couples TRBV11-1 to TRBJ1-6; 9 bases map to TRBD1. From germline, CDR1 is SGHAT and CDR2 FQDESV (reference sequence). The junction had 6 bases not matched to a gene; V was cut back by 8 bases and J by 7 bases. This CDR3 is built from 14 residues. The chain's CDR3 is CASAYRGLNSPLHF. CDR3 bases: TGTGCCAGCGCCTACAGGGGGCTAAATTCACCCCTCCACTTT.

The sample holds a few counts of this clonotype. This sequence joins TRBV6-1 and TRBJ2-5; 10 bases match TRBD2. The CDR3 consists of 14 residues. V dropped 1 base and J dropped 11; count of bases not matched to a gene: 7. Germline lookup yields CDR1 MNHNS and CDR2 SASEGT. CDR3 protein: CASSEGLAGREQYF. Written as DNA, the CDR3 is TGTGCCAGCAGTGAAGGACTAGCGGGTAGAGAGCAGTACTTC.

This clonotype was picked up a small number of times. This sequence joins TRBV14 and TRBJ2-7, with TRBD1 matching over 8 bases. CDR1 and CDR2 from the germline V gene are SGHDN and FVKESK. J lost 4 bases, V lost 3 bases, and 8 bases had no gene match. The CDR3 has 15 amino acids. CDR3 sequence (DNA): TGTGCCAGCAGCCACCGACAGGGGAGAAAGTACGAGCAGTACTTC. This sequence encodes CASSHRQGRKYEQYF. The full variable domain, in which reference TRBV14 and TRBJ2-7 provide the parts outside the CDR3, is EAGVTQFPSHSVIEKGQTVTLRCDPISGHDNLYWYRRVMGKEIKFLLHFVKESKQDESGMPNNRFLAERTGGTYSTLKVQPAELEDSGVYFCASSHRQGRKYEQYFGPGTRLTVT.

This sequence joins TRBV6-6 and TRBJ2-2; perhaps TRBD1 as D (5 bases). V shed 2 bases and J shed 6 bases, with 19 bases lying between them. The germline V gene encodes CDR1 MNHNY and CDR2 SVGAGI (reference sequence). CDR3 length: 17 amino acids. The CDR3 spells CASSYETALGSPGELFF. The DNA of the CDR3 is TGTGCCAGCAGTTACGAGACAGCGCTCGGGTCCCCCGGGGAGCTGTTTTTT.

As for this clonotype: Germline is not matched at one junction end, which may reflect a read error. The genes are TRBV11-2 and TRBJ2-5, with TRBD2 as a possible D gene (5 bases). CDR3 size: 15 residues. Germline V gives CDR1 SGHAT, CDR2 FQNNGV. CDR3 nucleotide sequence: TGTGCCAGCAGCTTAAAAGTGAGCGGCCAAGAGACCCTGTACTTC. This sequence encodes CASSLKVSGQETLYF.

The V call is TRBV5-1, the J call TRBJ2-7; 14 nucleotides agree with TRBD2. J was trimmed by 0 bases and V by 1 base; bases with no gene match: 6. Germline CDR1 and CDR2: SGHRS and YFSETQ. This CDR3 has 18 amino acids. The CDR3 here is CASSLNGLAGGLSYEQYF. The DNA for the CDR3 is TGCGCCAGCAGCTTGAATGGACTAGCGGGAGGTCTCTCCTACGAGCAGTACTTC. The entire variable domain, with the rest obtained from reference TRBV5-1 and TRBJ2-7, is as follows: KAGVTQTPRYLIKTRGQQVTLSCSPISGHRSVSWYQQTPGQGLQFLFEYFSETQRNKGNFPGRFSGRQFSNSRSEMNVSTLELGDSALYLCASSLNGLAGGLSYEQYFGPGTRLTVT.

V is TRBV6-1 and J is TRBJ1-6, with D perhaps TRBD1 (5 bases). Germline-derived CDR1 and CDR2 are MNHNS and SASEGT. V gave up 7 bases and J gave up 8 bases, with 18 bases separating them. CDR3 length equals 15 residues. The CDR3, as DNA: TGTGCCAGCACCTACCCAGGGAGTCAGGATTCACCCCTCCACTTT. It codes for CASTYPGSQDSPLHF.

V is TRBV3-1 and J is TRBJ1-2, with 8 bases lining up with TRBD1. Trimming took 0 bases from V and 4 from J; bases not matched to a gene: 4. The germline gives CDR1 LGHDT, CDR2 YNNKEL (reference sequence). The CDR3 covers 15 residues. CDR3 residues: CASSQDQGASYGYTF. CDR3 nucleotide sequence: TGTGCCAGCAGCCAAGACCAGGGGGCTTCCTATGGCTACACCTTC.

Only one count was recorded for this clonotype. This chain uses TRBV20-1 with TRBJ2-3, with 10 bases aligning to TRBD2. CDR1 and CDR2 from the germline V gene are DFQATT and SNEGSKA (reference sequence). Trimming removed 0 bases from V and 4 bases from J; junction bases left unmatched: 13. The CDR3 sequence is 18 residues long. CDR3: CSAREPPQGLAFADTQYF. CDR3 DNA: TGCAGTGCTAGAGAACCTCCCCAGGGACTAGCGTTCGCAGATACGCAGTATTTT.

This clonotype was recorded a few times. The chain couples TRBV20-1 to TRBJ2-3; 10 bases agree with TRBD2. CDR1 is DFQATT, CDR2 SNEGSKA, per germline (reference sequence). The CDR3 runs 14 residues. The junction had 4 bases not matched to a gene; V was cut back by 4 bases and J by 3 bases. CDR3 loop: CSAKVAGGTDTQYF. CDR3 sequence (DNA): TGCAGTGCTAAAGTAGCGGGAGGTACAGATACGCAGTATTTT.

The chain combines TRBV6-1 with TRBJ2-7; D is ambiguous. Per germline, CDR1 MNHNS and CDR2 SASEGT. V dropped 7 bases and J dropped 3 bases, with 10 bases sitting between them. This CDR3 comprises 12 residues. The CDR3 sequence: CASTRTIYEQYF. CDR3 in DNA: TGTGCCAGCACTCGAACCATCTACGAGCAGTACTTC.

Only a few counts were recorded for this clonotype. The chain couples TRBV3-1 to TRBJ1-1, with a weak D call TRBD1 (6 bases). There are 13 residues in the CDR3. The V end was cut by 5 bases, the J end by 4 bases, with 11 bases between. Per germline, CDR1 LGHDT and CDR2 YNNKEL (reference sequence). CDR3: CASSDAGATEAFF. The CDR3 DNA sequence: TGTGCCAGCAGCGATGCAGGGGCCACTGAAGCTTTCTTT.

This clonotype was detected a few times. The chain carries TRBV7-8 and TRBJ2-5; D is ambiguous. Germline CDR1 SGHVS, CDR2 FQNEAQ. V was cut by 3 bases and J by 11 bases, with 16 bases left in between. The CDR3 spans 13 residues. The CDR3 region is CASSLYGYNEQYF. The CDR3 DNA reads TGTGCCAGCAGCTTGTACGGGTACAATGAGCAGTACTTC.

CDR3 amino acids: CASTDRGPLGIQYF. The CDR3 coding sequence is TGTGCCAGCACCGACAGGGGCCCCCTGGGGATTCAGTACTTC. The rearrangement joins TRBV6-6 to TRBJ2-7; TRBD1 agrees at 8 bases. The germline gives CDR1 MNHNY, CDR2 SVGAGI (reference sequence). The ends lost 7 bases at V and 10 bases at J; junction bases unmatched: 15. The CDR3 length is 14 residues.

This chain connects TRBV10-3 to TRBJ1-2; weak D call: TRBD1 (5 bases). The V end was cut by 6 bases, the J end by 0 bases, with 20 bases between. The CDR3 covers 17 residues. Germline CDR1 ENHRY, CDR2 SYGVKD. The DNA for the CDR3 is TGTGCCATCAGAGGGGACTGGACCCATCTGACTAACTATGGCTACACCTTC. It is translated as CAIRGDWTHLTNYGYTF.

The rearrangement joins TRBV5-8 to TRBJ2-7; 8 bases map to TRBD1. The CDR3 runs to 13 residues. V shed 1 base, J shed 5 bases, and the junction held 2 bases outside the gene matches. Germline-derived CDR1 and CDR2 are SGHTS and YDEGEE. CDR3 nucleotide sequence: TGTGCCAGCAGCTTGATGACAGGGGACGAGCAGTACTTC. This codes for CASSLMTGDEQYF. The complete variable domain, with remaining parts taken from reference TRBV5-8 and TRBJ2-7, reads EAGVTQSPTHLIKTRGQQATLRCSPISGHTSVYWYQQALGLGLQFLLWYDEGEERNRGNFPPRFSGRQFPNYSSELNVNALELEDSALYLCASSLMTGDEQYFGPGTRLTVT.

The rearrangement uses TRBV5-1 and TRBJ2-1; TRBD2 matches 8 bases. The tail of the sequence fits TRBJ2-7 better, so the J call may be wrong. The CDR3 has 17 amino acids. The germline V gene has CDR1 SGHRS and CDR2 YFSETQ. The CDR3: CASSLLAASSSYNEQYF. CDR3 bases: TGCGCCAGCAGCTTACTAGCGGCTTCGAGCTCCTACAATGAGCAGTACTTC.

This clonotype was picked up a small number of times. The chain couples TRBV20-1 to TRBJ2-1; D possibly corresponds to TRBD2 (6 bases). V gave up 5 bases and J gave up 4 bases, with 9 bases separating them. Per germline, CDR1 DFQATT and CDR2 SNEGSKA (reference sequence). The CDR3 length is 12 residues. CDR3 loop: CSASGLYNEQFF. CDR3 nucleotide sequence: TGCAGTGCTTCGGGACTTTACAATGAGCAGTTCTTC.

The J gene is TRBJ2-5, the V gene TRBV2; the D is unclear. Trimming took 5 bases from V and 11 from J, leaving 24 bases between them. The CDR3 totals 15 residues. CDR1 SNHLY and CDR2 FYNNEI come from the germline V gene. The chain's CDR3 is CASSSSSLSYNEQYF. DNA for the CDR3: TGTGCCAGCAGTTCGTCTAGTTTGTCCTACAATGAGCAGTACTTC. Variable domain in full (rest from reference TRBV2 and TRBJ2-5): EPEVTQTPSHQVTQMGQEVILRCVPISNHLYFYWYRQILGQKVEFLVSFYNNEISEKSEIFDDQFSVERPDGSNFTLKIRSTKLEDSAMYFCASSSSSLSYNEQYFGPGTRLLVL.

The chain carries TRBV12-3 or TRBV12-4 and TRBJ1-5, with 7 nucleotides matching TRBD1. The ends lost 7 bases at V and 6 bases at J; junction bases unmatched: 9. There are 14 residues in the CDR3. As DNA, the CDR3 is TGTGCCAGCACCACTCAGGGGGGGGGTCAGCCCCAGCATTTT. The encoded protein is CASTTQGGGQPQHF.

This clonotype was picked up a small number of times. The CDR3 loop reads CASSLDGLYTGELFF. CDR3 in DNA: TGTGCCAGCAGCTTAGACGGTCTATACACCGGGGAGCTGTTTTTT. The chain links TRBV11-2 to TRBJ2-2; D not certain. This CDR3 spans 15 amino acids. The V gene lost 0 bases and the J gene lost 3 bases, with 8 bases spanning the gap. From germline, CDR1 is SGHAT and CDR2 FQNNGV.

This clonotype was seen ten or more times. The chain couples TRBV7-9 to TRBJ2-1; 7 positions agree with TRBD2. The trim removed 3 bases at V and 3 bases at J, leaving 5 bases unmatched. CDR3 length equals 15 residues. Germline V gene data show CDR1 as SEHNR and CDR2 as FQNEAQ (reference sequence). Here the CDR3 DNA reads TGTGCCAGCAGCTTGATCGGGGGGTACTACAATGAGCAGTTCTTC. Its protein product is CASSLIGGYYNEQFF.

The chain employs TRBV5-6 and TRBJ2-7; D call uncertain. The CDR3 has 15 amino acids. CDR1 is SGHDT, CDR2 YYEEEE, per germline. Trimming removed 0 bases from V and 3 bases from J, with 13 bases in between. The CDR3 region has the DNA TGTGCCAGCAGCTTGGGCCGAATCGATGGCTACGAGCAGTACTTC. Its protein is CASSLGRIDGYEQYF. Variable domain in full (rest from reference TRBV5-6 and TRBJ2-7): DAGVTQSPTHLIKTRGQQVTLRCSPKSGHDTVSWYQQALGQGPQFIFQYYEEEERQRGNFPDRFSGHQFPNYSSELNVNALLLGDSALYLCASSLGRIDGYEQYFGPGTRLTVT.

There are a few counts of this clonotype. This chain joins TRBV5-6 and TRBJ2-3; no clear D gene. The germline CDR1 and CDR2 sequences are SGHDT and YYEEEE. The length of the CDR3 is 11 residues. V gave up 3 bases and J gave up 6 bases, with 5 bases separating them. In nucleotides, the CDR3 is TGTGCCAGCAGCTGGCCCGATACGCAGTATTTT. Translated, it gives CASSWPDTQYF.

Written as DNA, the CDR3 is TGCAGCGTTGATGGACCACCGGGGGGCTACACCTTC. Its translation is CSVDGPPGGYTF. J is TRBJ1-2 and V is TRBV29-1, with no clear D. Trimming shortened V by 3 bases and J by 8 bases, and 13 bases separated the two germline ends. This CDR3 region has 12 residues. CDR1 is SQVTM, CDR2 ANQGSEA, per germline.

The chain joins TRBV3-1 to TRBJ2-1; 11 bases line up with TRBD2. The V gene end was trimmed by 3 bases and the J gene end by 0 bases; junction bases not matched to a gene: 13. Germline V lookup: CDR1 LGHDT, CDR2 YNNKEL (reference sequence). CDR3 length equals 20 residues. The CDR3 DNA sequence: TGTGCCAGCAGCCAGACTTTACTAGCGGGAGTGTCGTGCTCCTACAATGAGCAGTTCTTC. It yields the protein CASSQTLLAGVSCSYNEQFF.

The rearrangement uses TRBV6-1 and TRBJ1-2; unclear D gene. This CDR3 has 11 amino acids. Germline CDR1 is MNHNS and CDR2 is SASEGT. V lost 4 bases, J lost 13 bases, and 13 bases lay in between. The CDR3 protein is CASSGQAASTF. The CDR3 nucleotides read TGTGCCAGCAGTGGTCAGGCCGCGTCCACCTTC.

This chain links TRBV3-1 with TRBJ2-7, with TRBD2 matching over 9 bases. V lost 4 bases and J lost 9; bases outside the gene matches: 7. This CDR3 contains 13 residues. Germline lookup yields CDR1 LGHDT and CDR2 YNNKEL (reference sequence). This CDR3 reads CASSLAGEGVQYF. As DNA, the CDR3 is TGTGCCAGCAGCCTAGCGGGAGAAGGCGTGCAGTACTTC.

The chain recombines TRBV6-1 with TRBJ1-1; D gene ambiguous. The CDR3 length is 13 residues. From germline, CDR1 is MNHNS and CDR2 SASEGT. With 8 bases removed from V and 0 bases from J, the gap between germline ends came to 10 bases. CDR3 sequence: CASGEAMNTEAFF. For the CDR3, the DNA is TGTGCCAGCGGGGAGGCCATGAACACTGAAGCTTTCTTT.